Reported below is one T cell receptor beta chain. Its antigen is unidentified. V dropped 1 base and J dropped 1 base, with 10 bases sitting between them. CDR1 is LNHDA and CDR2 is SQIVND in the germline V gene (reference sequence). This CDR3 region has 15 residues. This sample was included in a study of OX40 agonist ivuxolimab in advanced cancers. Study-level information: Patients received ivuxolimab, an intravenous treatment, every 2 weeks at 0.01 to 10 mg/kg. Hepatocellular carcinoma, melanoma, renal cell or head and neck cancer affected the dose-escalation patients.

General study results and limits: More expanded clones were found, on average, in CD8+ than in CD4+ T cells.

Using immunoSEQ multiplex PCR, the repertoire was profiled, and TCRdb retains in-frame clones only, with some absent. The table records approximately 89,000 clones, around 88% of them present only once. The sequenced sample was CD4+ or CD8+ T cells sorted from blood, obtained in a trial of the OX40 agonist ivuxolimab. This TCR came from an adult with an advanced solid tumor such as melanoma, head and neck, liver or kidney cancer. This sequence joins TRBV19 and TRBJ1-1; D is perhaps TRBD1 (6 bases). The CDR3 DNA reads as TGTGCCAGTAGTATAGGAGGGGACACGAACACTGAAGCTTTCTTT. This codes for CASSIGGDTNTEAFF.